The next 5 T cell receptor beta chains were all read from a single sample in a study of identical twins. TCRdb reprocessed the 5' RACE reads via MiXCR and lists one record per CDR3 protein. The data contain about 520,000 distinct CDR3 sequences, around 20% of them singletons. The same sample was also studied in work on T cells expressing NK-cell markers.

Sequenced: CD4+ T cells sorted from blood. These TCRs come from a woman aged 18 to 35 in good health.

Only a few counts were recorded for this clonotype. This rearrangement joins TRBV20-1 to TRBJ2-5; D is unclear. The CDR3 is 13 residues long. Germline values: CDR1 DFQATT, CDR2 SNEGSKA (reference sequence). The V end lost 1 base, the J end lost 3 bases, and 9 bases lay between the germline ends. The CDR3 loop reads CSARVLDKETQYF. CDR3 bases: TGCAGTGCTAGAGTCCTAGACAAAGAGACCCAGTACTTC.

The chain employs TRBV5-1 and TRBJ2-3; no clear D gene. The CDR3 contains 16 residues. V lost 0 bases to trimming and J lost 0 bases, with 11 bases between them. Germline CDR1 SGHRS, CDR2 YFSETQ. The CDR3 loop is CASSLGAMSSTDTQYF. CDR3 DNA: TGCGCCAGCAGCTTGGGGGCGATGTCTAGCACAGATACGCAGTATTTT.

This CDR3 reads CASSLAGMGTRAQNEQFF. In DNA, the CDR3 is TGCGCCAGCAGCTTGGCCGGAATGGGGACTAGGGCCCAGAATGAGCAGTTCTTC. The V and J genes are TRBV5-1 and TRBJ2-1; 8 bases match TRBD2. J lost 7 bases, V lost 0 bases, and 15 bases had no gene match. The CDR3 extends over 18 amino acids. Germline-derived CDR1 and CDR2 are SGHRS and YFSETQ.

In this sample, this clonotype turned up a few times. The chain links TRBV6-1 to TRBJ2-3; D remains unclear. V was clipped by 8 bases and J by 2 bases, with 11 bases between them. Per the germline V gene, CDR1 is MNHNS and CDR2 is SASEGT. This CDR3 is 13 amino acids long. The CDR3 nucleotides are TGTGCCAGCCAGAAAAGAAACACAGATACGCAGTATTTT. It encodes CASQKRNTDTQYF.

The chain has TRBV7-2 and TRBJ2-7, with 9 nucleotides matching TRBD2. Per the germline V gene, CDR1 is SGHTA and CDR2 is FQGNSA. V lost 6 bases to trimming and J lost 3 bases; unmatched junction nucleotides: 6. The CDR3 runs 14 residues. The CDR3 sequence: CASSVGGRVYEQYF. DNA for the CDR3: TGTGCCAGCAGTGTCGGCGGGAGGGTCTACGAGCAGTACTTC.